This is a list of T cell receptor beta chains from one sample in a study of T cells in localized non-small cell lung cancer. Produced via immunoSEQ multiplex PCR; TCRdb's table is partial and in-frame only. The table lists roughly 53,000 clones, approximately 80% of them singletons. The specimen comprised peripheral blood mononuclear cells, sampled before any cancer treatment. These receptors all stem from a man between 40 and 70 years old with stage III lung adenocarcinoma. Each CDR3 is given with its conserved first and last residue. The D gene is left open where the match is weak. Not all rows give a size; the values are once, few, many and, for expanded clones, a class.

DNA: TGCAGCGAGGCCAGGGTTGCAGATACGCAGTATTTT
CDR3: CSEARVADTQYF
D: NA
size: NA
V: TRBV29-1
J: TRBJ2-3

DNA: TGTGCCAGCAGCTTAAACACCGGGGAGCTGTTTTTT
CDR3: CASSLNTGELFF
D: NA
size: NA
V: TRBV5-6
J: TRBJ2-2

DNA: TGTGCCAGCAGCGTAGGGATTCTAGGGTTATCAAAGGGCGAGCAGTACTTC
CDR3: CASSVGILGLSKGEQYF
D: NA
size: NA
V: TRBV9
J: TRBJ2-7

DNA: TGTGCCAGCAGACTATCCTGGAACACTGAAGCTTTCTTT
CDR3: CASRLSWNTEAFF
D: NA
size: NA
V: TRBV7-3
J: TRBJ1-1

DNA: TGTGCCAGCTCACCGGAGGGTGGGGCCGGCACAGATACGCAGTATTTT
CDR3: CASSPEGGAGTDTQYF
D: NA
size: NA
V: TRBV18
J: TRBJ2-3

DNA: TGTGCCAGCAGCACCGGGACAAAGAGATACGGCTACACCTTC
CDR3: CASSTGTKRYGYTF
D: NA
size: NA
V: TRBV7-2
J: TRBJ1-2

DNA: TGTGCCAGCAGCTTACAGGGTAAGGTCTCCTACGAGCAGTACTTC
CDR3: CASSLQGKVSYEQYF
D: NA
size: NA
V: TRBV5-5
J: TRBJ2-7

DNA: TGTGCCAGCAGCTTAGGGACTAGCGTAGACTACGAGCAGTACTTC
CDR3: CASSLGTSVDYEQYF
D: TRBD2
size: NA
V: TRBV7-2
J: TRBJ2-7

DNA: TGTGCCAGCAGCGTAGGGTACAGAGAAGAGACCCAGTACTTC
CDR3: CASSVGYREETQYF
D: NA
size: NA
V: TRBV9
J: TRBJ2-5

DNA: TGTGCCAGCAGTGAAGTAGCTATTAGCTCTGGAAACACCATATATTTT
CDR3: CASSEVAISSGNTIYF
D: NA
size: NA
V: TRBV6-1
J: TRBJ1-3

DNA: TGTGCCAGCACGGGGACCGAGTCTGGAAACACCATATATTTT
CDR3: CASTGTESGNTIYF
D: NA
size: NA
V: TRBV9
J: TRBJ1-3

DNA: TGTGCCAGCTCACCGGGCGGGCTCAAGGTAGATACGCAGTATTTT
CDR3: CASSPGGLKVDTQYF
D: NA
size: NA
V: TRBV18
J: TRBJ2-3

DNA: TGCGCCAGCAGCCAAGATGCACGGACAGGATCCTACAATGAGCAGTTCTTC
CDR3: CASSQDARTGSYNEQFF
D: TRBD1
size: few
V: TRBV4-3
J: TRBJ2-1